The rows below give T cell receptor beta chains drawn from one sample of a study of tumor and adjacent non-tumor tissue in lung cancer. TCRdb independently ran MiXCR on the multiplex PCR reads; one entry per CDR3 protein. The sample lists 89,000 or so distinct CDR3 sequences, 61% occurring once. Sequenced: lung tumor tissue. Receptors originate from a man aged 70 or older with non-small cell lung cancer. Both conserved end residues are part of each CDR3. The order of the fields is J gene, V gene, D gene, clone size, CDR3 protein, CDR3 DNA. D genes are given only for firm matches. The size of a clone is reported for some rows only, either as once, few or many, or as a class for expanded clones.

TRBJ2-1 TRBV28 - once CVSGFAASYNEQFF TGTGTCAGCGGTTTTGCGGCCTCCTACAATGAGCAGTTCTTC
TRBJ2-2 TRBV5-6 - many CASSFFRSNTGELFF TGTGCCAGCAGCTTTTTCAGGTCCAACACCGGGGAGCTGTTTTTT
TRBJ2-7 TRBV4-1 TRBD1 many CASSQDPRGRAGPQYF TGCGCCAGCAGCCAAGACCCCAGGGGGCGCGCGGGACCGCAGTACTTC
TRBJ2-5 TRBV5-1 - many CASSFGESGETQYF TGCGCCAGCAGCTTCGGGGAGTCTGGAGAGACCCAGTACTTC
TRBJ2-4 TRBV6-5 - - CATRDWGKVESKNIQYF TGTGCCACTAGGGACTGGGGAAAGGTCGAGTCCAAAAACATTCAGTACTTC
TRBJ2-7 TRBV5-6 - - CASSLLGRSTGEHYF TGTGCCAGCAGCTTGCTTGGCAGAAGTACGGGGGAGCATTACTTC
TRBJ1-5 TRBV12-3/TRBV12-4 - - CPSSQQGNQPQHF TGTCCCAGCAGTCAGCAGGGGAATCAGCCCCAGCATTTT
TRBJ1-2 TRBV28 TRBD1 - CVSSLDRGHRYGYTF TGTGTCAGCAGTTTAGACAGGGGGCATCGATATGGCTACACCTTC
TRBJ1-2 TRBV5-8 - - CASSVEGYGYTF TGTGCCAGCAGCGTAGAGGGCTATGGTTACACCTTC
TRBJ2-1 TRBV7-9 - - CASSLTLDISF TGTGCCAGCAGCTTAACGCTCGACATCTCCTTC
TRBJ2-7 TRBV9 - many CASSVEARAYEQYF TGTGCCAGCAGCGTAGAGGCCCGGGCGTACGAGCAGTACTTC
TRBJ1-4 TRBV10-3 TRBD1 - CTIRDREDEELFF TGTACCATCCGGGACAGGGAGGATGAAGAACTCTTTTTT
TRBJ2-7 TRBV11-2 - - CASSLWGYEHYF TGTGCCAGCAGCTTATGGGGATACGAGCACTATTTC
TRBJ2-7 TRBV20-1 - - CTWWGQQSSYEQYF TGCACTTGGTGGGGGCAGCAAAGCTCCTACGAGCAATACTTC
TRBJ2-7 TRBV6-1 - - CVSSDPAKQYF TGTGTCAGCAGTGACCCTGCTAAGCAGTACTTC
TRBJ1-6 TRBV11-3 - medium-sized CASSLDGNNSPLHF TGTGCCAGCAGCTTAGACGGCAATAATTCACCCCTCCACTTT
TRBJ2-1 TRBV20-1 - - CSVSFGTGASRIYNEQLF -
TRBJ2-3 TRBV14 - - CVSSLGSADTQYF TGTGTCAGCAGCCTGGGGAGCGCAGATACGCAGTATTTT
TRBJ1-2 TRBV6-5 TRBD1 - CASSLTGEVGYTF TGTGCCAGCAGTTTAACAGGGGAGGTGGGTTACACCTTC
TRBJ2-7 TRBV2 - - CASSMRQGNDEQYF TGTGCCAGCAGTATGCGCCAGGGAAACGACGAGCAATACTTC
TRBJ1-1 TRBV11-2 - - CASRYTGLTEASF TGTGCCAGCAGATACACAGGGCTCACTGAAGCCTCCTTT
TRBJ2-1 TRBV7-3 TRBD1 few CASKPQGRGNEQFF TGTGCCAGCAAACCACAGGGGAGAGGGAATGAGCAGTTCTTC
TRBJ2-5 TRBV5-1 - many CASSDTKGVQETQYF TGCGCCAGCAGCGATACGAAGGGAGTCCAAGAGACCCAGTACTTC
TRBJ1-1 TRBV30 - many CAWSPGPWFF TGTGCCTGGAGCCCCGGCCCGTGGTTCTTT
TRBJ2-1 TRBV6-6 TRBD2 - CASWDGTSGRSREQFF TGTGCCAGCTGGGATGGGACTAGCGGGAGGAGTCGTGAGCAGTTCTTC
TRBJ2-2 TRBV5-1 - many CASSLGGRNTGELFF TGCGCCAGCAGCTTGGGGGGGAGAAACACCGGGGAGCTGTTTTTT
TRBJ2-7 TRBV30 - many CAWSDPTVSYEQYF TGTGCCTGGAGTGACCCGACAGTGTCCTACGAGCAGTACTTC
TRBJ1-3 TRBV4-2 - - CASGRRRGDGNSIYF TGTGCCAGCGGCCGACGACGGGGCGATGGAAACAGCATATATTTT
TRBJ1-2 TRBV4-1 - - CASSQGGRRANHGYTF TGCGCCAGCAGCCAAGGGGGCCGTCGGGCGAACCATGGCTACACCTTC
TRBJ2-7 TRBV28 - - CASSLAAGGSYEQYF TGTGCCAGCAGTTTAGCCGCAGGGGGGTCCTACGAGCAGTACTTC
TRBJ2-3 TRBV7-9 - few CASSLGQNTQYF TGTGCCAGCAGCTTAGGGCAGAATACGCAGTATTTT
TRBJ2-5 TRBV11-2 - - CASNLRPGSQETQYF TGTGCCAGCAACTTAAGACCAGGGAGTCAAGAGACCCAGTACTTC
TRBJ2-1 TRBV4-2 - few CISSQDRVRDEQFF TGTATTAGCAGCCAAGATCGGGTTAGGGATGAGCAGTTCTTC